The next 25 T cell receptor beta chains were all read from a single sample in a study of CD8 T cells in ankylosing spondylitis. Study findings and constraints: A TCR beta motif of eight or nine highly homologous variants seemed to mark ankylosing spondylitis blood.

Using its own MiXCR run on the 5' RACE reads, TCRdb lists one record per CDR3 protein. The sample contains 700,000 or so distinct CDR3 sequences, around 20% of which appear only once. Their target antigens are unknown. The sequencing input was blood, either unsorted or a sorted T cell fraction (not recorded which). Source of these receptors: a male donor with ankylosing spondylitis.

This clonotype has a handful of counts. The chain carries TRBV6-1 and TRBJ2-3, with D possibly matching TRBD2 (5 bases). Trimming left V 2 bases short and J 5 bases short, with 14 bases between. Germline CDR1 reads MNHNS; CDR2 reads SASEGT. The CDR3 extends over 15 amino acids. CDR3 loop: CASSEPGFHLDTQYF. As DNA, the CDR3 is TGTGCCAGCAGTGAACCGGGATTTCACCTAGATACGCAGTATTTT.

The chain carries TRBV6-2 or TRBV6-3 and TRBJ2-2, with D hard to call. This CDR3 region has 15 residues. Germline CDR1 and CDR2: MNHEY and SVGEGT. The V and J ends lost 7 bases and 4 bases respectively, with 16 bases between them. CDR3 nucleotide sequence: TGTGCCAGCACCGGCCTCCTAGACTTCACCGGGGAGCTGTTTTTT. It yields the protein CASTGLLDFTGELFF.

The chain uses TRBV7-6 and TRBJ2-7; D not resolved. V lost 5 bases and J lost 9, with 17 bases in between. Germline V gene lookup returns CDR1 SGHVS and CDR2 FNYEAQ. This CDR3 has 13 residues. The CDR3 sequence is CASSPRRAEAQYF. CDR3 nucleotide sequence: TGTGCCAGCAGCCCCCGACGGGCAGAGGCGCAGTACTTC.

The chain uses TRBV29-1 and TRBJ2-2; no reliable D call. This CDR3 is 15 amino acids long. V gave up 7 bases and J gave up 2 bases, with 17 bases separating them. CDR1 is SQVTM and CDR2 is ANQGSEA in the germline V gene. The CDR3, as DNA: TGCAGCGCCGTCGACCCCCACTCCAACACCGGGGAGCTGTTTTTT. Amino acids: CSAVDPHSNTGELFF.

This clonotype was picked up a small number of times. The chain links TRBV29-1 to TRBJ2-3; D perhaps matches TRBD1 (5 bases). The CDR3 contains 13 residues. Germline CDR1 reads SQVTM; CDR2 reads ANQGSEA. V lost 0 bases and J lost 4, with 8 bases in between. For the CDR3, the DNA is TGCAGCGTTGAAGAGACAGCCGCAGATACGCAGTATTTT. Protein sequence: CSVEETAADTQYF.

The table lists this clonotype with many counts. The V gene is TRBV5-1, the J gene TRBJ2-7, with D hard to call. The length of the CDR3 is 13 residues. The germline CDR1 and CDR2 sequences are SGHRS and YFSETQ. The V end was cut by 3 bases, the J end by 2 bases, with 9 bases between. As DNA, the CDR3 is TGCGCCAGCAGCTCCTCAGTCGCCTACGAGCAGTACTTC. It codes for CASSSSVAYEQYF.

There are a few counts of this clonotype. The rearrangement uses TRBV5-1 and TRBJ2-7; D assignment may be TRBD1 or TRBD2 (5 bases each). Germline V gene sequence: CDR1 SGHRS, CDR2 YFSETQ. The V and J ends lost 2 bases and 4 bases respectively, with 16 bases between them. The CDR3 sequence is 15 residues long. The CDR3 region is CASSFRPGAGYEQYF. The CDR3 coding sequence is TGCGCCAGCAGCTTCCGCCCCGGGGCCGGGTACGAGCAGTACTTC.

The J gene is TRBJ1-1, the V gene TRBV12-3 or TRBV12-4, with TRBD1 as a possible D gene (6 bases). The CDR3 is made up of 12 amino acids. Trimming stripped 6 bases from V and 6 bases from J, with 11 bases between. This CDR3 reads CASSDRRSEAFF. CDR3 in DNA: TGTGCCAGCAGCGACAGGAGATCTGAAGCTTTCTTT.

In this sample, this clonotype turned up a few times. The chain carries TRBV12-3 or TRBV12-4 and TRBJ2-7; D might be TRBD2 (6 bases). The germline V and J ends were trimmed by 9 bases and 2 bases, with 11 bases remaining between them. The CDR3 sequence is 12 residues long. The CDR3 reads CASPRGPYEQYF. The CDR3 DNA reads TGTGCCAGTCCGCGGGGTCCCTACGAGCAGTACTTC.

This rearrangement joins TRBV7-2 to TRBJ2-5, with 7 bases fitting TRBD1. Per the germline V gene, CDR1 is SGHTA and CDR2 is FQGNSA. The CDR3 covers 15 residues. J lost 7 bases, V lost 5 bases, and 13 bases had no gene match. The CDR3 loop is CASSVIQTGSVTQYF. In nucleotides, the CDR3 is TGTGCCAGCAGCGTGATTCAGACAGGGTCGGTGACCCAGTACTTC.

This clonotype has only a few counts. The chain links TRBV12-3 or TRBV12-4 to TRBJ1-5, with no clear D. This CDR3 region has 14 residues. The V gene lost 2 bases and the J gene lost 4 bases, with 9 bases spanning the gap. CDR3 sequence: CASSLQLGNQPQHF. The CDR3 DNA sequence: TGTGCCAGCAGTTTACAGTTGGGGAATCAGCCCCAGCATTTT.

This clonotype was picked up a small number of times. The genes are TRBV5-1 and TRBJ1-5; possible D gene TRBD1, 6 bases. CDR1 SGHRS and CDR2 YFSETQ come from the germline V gene. Trimming removed 4 bases at V and 1 base at J, with 12 bases between. The CDR3 is made up of 15 amino acids. The DNA of the CDR3 is TGCGCCAGCAGCGTGACAGGAGCCAGCAATCAGCCCCAGCATTTT. Protein product: CASSVTGASNQPQHF. Filled out from reference TRBV5-1 and TRBJ1-5, the complete variable domain reads KAGVTQTPRYLIKTRGQQVTLSCSPISGHRSVSWYQQTPGQGLQFLFEYFSETQRNKGNFPGRFSGRQFSNSRSEMNVSTLELGDSALYLCASSVTGASNQPQHFGDGTRLSIL.

This clonotype has only a few counts. The chain carries TRBV27 and TRBJ1-2; TRBD1 might be the D (5 bases). Germline lookup yields CDR1 MNHEY and CDR2 SMNVEV (reference sequence). CDR3 length: 13 amino acids. Between the trimmed V and J ends, which lost 1 base and 11 bases, there was a span of 14 bases. The DNA for the CDR3 is TGTGCCAGCAGTTTATATCGGGGGACGGAGTACACCTTC. Translated, it gives CASSLYRGTEYTF.

This clonotype appeared a few times. This chain uses TRBV6-1 with TRBJ2-3, with 7 nucleotides matching TRBD2. This CDR3 is built from 14 residues. After removal of 8 bases from V and 2 bases from J, the junction contained 7 bases not matched to a gene. Germline loops: CDR1 MNHNS, CDR2 SASEGT. The DNA for the CDR3 is TGTGCCAGCGGGGGAGGGGTCCTCACAGATACGCAGTATTTT. It encodes CASGGGVLTDTQYF.

This clonotype was detected once. The V call is TRBV6-1, the J call TRBJ1-5, with 7 bases that match TRBD1. The CDR3 has 17 residues. Germline CDR1 MNHNS, CDR2 SASEGT. After removal of 8 bases from V and 0 bases from J, the junction contained 13 bases not matched to a gene. The CDR3 region is CASPLGVQGYSNQPQHF. The CDR3 DNA is TGTGCCAGCCCCCTAGGGGTACAGGGGTATAGCAATCAGCCCCAGCATTTT.

This clonotype was counted a few times. The junction does not match germline at one end; this may be a read error. The rearrangement links TRBV2 to TRBJ1-1; a weak D match, TRBD1 (5 bases). The CDR3 is 12 residues long. Germline V gene sequence: CDR1 SNHLY, CDR2 FYNNEI. Here the CDR3 DNA reads TGTGCCAGCAGGGAAGGGGAAACTGAAGCTTTCTTT. Translating it yields CASREGETEAFF.

This chain joins TRBV28 and TRBJ1-2; D is undetermined. The CDR3 is 13 residues long. The V gene's germline CDR1 is MDHEN and CDR2 SYDVKM. Trimming shortened V by 2 bases and J by 2 bases, and 6 bases separated the two germline ends. This chain's CDR3 is CASSLKENYGYTF. The CDR3 bases are TGTGCCAGCAGTTTAAAGGAGAACTATGGCTACACCTTC.

The table lists this clonotype with a few counts. The chain recombines TRBV5-5 with TRBJ2-7; 8 positions agree with TRBD1. Germline CDR1 and CDR2: SGHKS and YYEKEE (reference sequence). V lost 4 bases, J lost 3 bases, and 9 bases stayed unmatched. The CDR3 consists of 15 residues. The DNA for the CDR3 is TGTGCCAGCAGCCCCCCGGACAGGGAAAACTACGAGCAGTACTTC. Protein sequence: CASSPPDRENYEQYF.

The genes are TRBV7-9 and TRBJ2-3, with 12 positions matching TRBD2. The CDR3 length is 17 residues. Germline V gene data show CDR1 as SEHNR and CDR2 as FQNEAQ (reference sequence). With V trimmed by 5 bases and J by 0 bases, 6 bases remained unmatched. The CDR3 DNA follows: TGTGCCAGCAGCGACCCCCTAGCGGGAGGGAGCACAGATACGCAGTATTTT. Its protein is CASSDPLAGGSTDTQYF.

The sample holds many counts of this clonotype. The rearrangement links TRBV29-1 to TRBJ1-2; no firm D call. Germline CDR1 SQVTM, CDR2 ANQGSEA. The CDR3 consists of 14 residues. The V gene lost 4 bases and the J gene lost 0 bases, with 12 bases spanning the gap. The CDR3 reads CSVVGSPSNYGYTF. CDR3 sequence (DNA): TGCAGCGTTGTGGGCAGCCCTTCTAACTATGGCTACACCTTC.

V is TRBV6-5 and J is TRBJ1-4; D not resolved. Trimming stripped 4 bases from V and 3 bases from J, with 15 bases between. CDR1 and CDR2 from the germline V gene are MNHEY and SVGAGI. CDR3 size: 16 residues. The CDR3 region is CASSSLSMAANEKLFF. In DNA, the CDR3 is TGTGCCAGCAGTTCCCTTAGTATGGCAGCTAATGAAAAACTGTTTTTT.

This clonotype turned up a few times. This sequence joins TRBV2 and TRBJ1-2, with a possible D match to TRBD1 (5 bases). V lost 2 bases, J lost 4 bases, and 20 bases lay in between. Germline CDR1 reads SNHLY; CDR2 reads FYNNEI. This CDR3 has 17 amino acids. CDR3: CASSELQPTATIYGYTF. DNA for the CDR3: TGTGCCAGCAGTGAACTCCAGCCGACAGCAACTATCTATGGCTACACCTTC.

The chain joins TRBV30 to TRBJ2-5, with 8 nucleotides matching TRBD1. With 4 bases clipped from V and 4 bases from J, the junction kept 8 bases outside the gene matches. Germline-derived CDR1 and CDR2 are GTSNPN and SVGIG (reference sequence). There are 14 residues in the CDR3. The CDR3: CAWTRDRRGETQYF. The CDR3 DNA follows: TGTGCCTGGACGAGGGACAGGAGGGGAGAGACCCAGTACTTC.

This clonotype was seen a handful of times. The chain has TRBV4-1 and TRBJ2-1; D is undetermined. This CDR3 contains 16 residues. Germline V lookup: CDR1 MGHRA, CDR2 YSYEKL. The V gene lost 1 base and the J gene lost 1 base, with 11 bases spanning the gap. This CDR3 is CASSQGRFPSYNEQFF. CDR3 nucleotides: TGCGCCAGCAGCCAAGGGCGCTTCCCTTCCTACAATGAGCAGTTCTTC.

The chain uses TRBV9 and TRBJ2-6; maybe TRBD2 (5 bases). The CDR3 is 15 residues long. Germline V gene data show CDR1 as SGDLS and CDR2 as YYNGEE. V dropped 3 bases and J dropped 0 bases, with 7 bases sitting between them. The CDR3 sequence is CASSGDYSGANVLTF. The CDR3 DNA reads as TGTGCCAGCAGCGGAGACTACTCTGGGGCCAACGTCCTGACTTTC.